The 18 T cell receptor beta chains below all came from one sample that was sequenced in a study of cytomegalovirus exposure and HLA in healthy donors (dated by TCRdb to the late 2010s). Preparation of the library involved the immunoSEQ multiplex PCR assay. For the multiplex PCR, a mixture combining 60 forward primers for TCR Vbeta segments and 13 reverse primers for TCR Jbeta segments was used. TCRdb mirrors the immuneACCESS table, restricted to in-frame sequences. Some clones are absent from its copies; in checked studies, under half trace to an unresolved V gene, and the reason for the others is unknown. Present in this sample are approximately 130,000 clones, approximately 80% of which were seen just once. The ten largest clones add up to about 2% of the sample. The sample comprised PBMCs. These receptors were obtained from a woman aged 40-49 years in good health and CMV-seronegative.

This clone was observed once. The chain has TRBV4-3 and TRBJ2-5, with D uncertain. Trimming left V 4 bases short and J 5 bases short, with 11 bases between. Germline V gene data show CDR1 as LGHNA and CDR2 as YSLEER. This CDR3 has 13 residues. CDR3 DNA: TGCGCCAGCAGCCTACGCTTAGCTGAGACCCAGTACTTC. Its translation: CASSLRLAETQYF.

The chain joins TRBV5-1 to TRBJ2-2; 8 bases align to TRBD2. CDR3 length: 16 residues. Trimming took 1 base from V and 7 from J; bases not matched to a gene: 9. Germline lookup yields CDR1 SGHRS and CDR2 YFSETQ. The CDR3 spells CASSLPGGRTSGELFF. In DNA, the CDR3 is TGCGCCAGCAGCTTGCCGGGAGGGAGAACCAGCGGGGAGCTGTTTTTT.

V gene TRBV7-8 combines with J gene TRBJ2-1, with 15 bases fitting TRBD2. V lost 1 base and J lost 12; bases outside the gene matches: 13. The CDR3 extends over 18 amino acids. Germline lookup yields CDR1 SGHVS and CDR2 FQNEAQ. For the CDR3, the DNA is TGTGCCAGCAGCTTAGTAGGCGCGGGACTAGCGGGAGGTAGGAGGCAGTTCTTC. Amino acid sequence: CASSLVGAGLAGGRRQFF.

V usage is TRBV11-2 and J usage is TRBJ2-1; D not certain. CDR1 SGHAT and CDR2 FQNNGV come from the germline V gene. The CDR3 extends over 14 amino acids. Trimming took off 3 bases at V and 8 bases at J, with 14 bases between the two ends. CDR3 amino acids: CASSFPFSRHEQFF. CDR3 coding DNA: TGTGCCAGCAGCTTTCCCTTTAGCCGTCATGAGCAGTTCTTC.

The chain recombines TRBV19 with TRBJ2-5; 13 nucleotides agree with TRBD2. The length of the CDR3 is 16 residues. Germline V gene sequence: CDR1 LNHDA, CDR2 SQIVND (reference sequence). J was trimmed by 2 bases and V by 6 bases; bases with no gene match: 6. CDR3 loop: CASSRLAGGIQETQYF. The CDR3, as DNA: TGTGCCAGTAGCCGACTAGCGGGGGGAATTCAAGAGACCCAGTACTTC.

V is TRBV19 and J is TRBJ2-4; 12 bases are shared with TRBD2. V was pared by 4 bases and J by 9 bases, with 10 bases of the junction left unmatched. Germline V gene sequence: CDR1 LNHDA, CDR2 SQIVND (reference sequence). The CDR3 loop spans 16 amino acids. The CDR3 DNA follows: TGTGCCAGTAGTACAACCGGGACTAGCGGGTGGGGCATTCAGTACTTC. Protein sequence: CASSTTGTSGWGIQYF.

The V call is TRBV6-5, the J call TRBJ1-3; unclear D gene. Germline-derived CDR1 and CDR2 are MNHEY and SVGAGI. The CDR3 is 16 residues long. Trimming took off 0 bases at V and 2 bases at J, with 11 bases between the two ends. The CDR3 DNA follows: TGTGCCAGCAGTTACTCGGGTGCGGGGACTGGAAACACCATATATTTT. This codes for CASSYSGAGTGNTIYF.

V and J are TRBV4-1 and TRBJ2-3; 12 nucleotides match TRBD2. V lost 1 base to trimming and J lost 4 bases; unmatched junction nucleotides: 3. The CDR3 has 16 amino acids. Germline CDR1 is MGHRA and CDR2 is YSYEKL. DNA for the CDR3: TGCGCCAGCAGCCAAGGTACTAGCGGGAGGCCAGATACGCAGTATTTT. Its translation: CASSQGTSGRPDTQYF.

V usage is TRBV7-6 and J usage is TRBJ1-2, with D hard to call. CDR3 length: 15 amino acids. Trimming removed 1 base at V and 0 bases at J, with 9 bases between. Germline loops: CDR1 SGHVS, CDR2 FNYEAQ. The CDR3, as DNA: TGTGCCAGCAGCTTAGGGGCAGCATCTAACTATGGCTACACCTTC. Translating gives CASSLGAASNYGYTF. The whole variable domain, remainder taken from reference TRBV7-6 and TRBJ1-2, is GAGVSQSPRYKVTKRGQDVALRCDPISGHVSLYWYRQALGQGPEFLTYFNYEAQQDKSGLPNDRFSAERPEGSISTLTIQRTEQRDSAMYRCASSLGAASNYGYTFGSGTRLTVV.

The chain is built from TRBV7-9 and TRBJ1-6; D is perhaps TRBD1 (5 bases). This CDR3 contains 15 residues. Germline CDR1 is SEHNR and CDR2 is FQNEAQ (reference sequence). V gave up 5 bases and J gave up 6 bases, with 14 bases separating them. The CDR3 spells CASSPQAQGNSPLHF. The CDR3 DNA reads TGTGCCAGCAGCCCTCAGGCCCAGGGTAATTCACCCCTCCACTTT.

This clone was seen a handful of times. CDR3 loop: CASSLRVVENTEAFF. DNA of the CDR3: TGTGCCAGCAGCCTCAGGGTAGTGGAGAACACTGAAGCTTTCTTT. The chain uses TRBV5-5 and TRBJ1-1; TRBD1 is a possible D gene (5 bases). The V end lost 4 bases, the J end lost 1 base, and 14 bases lay between the germline ends. Germline lookup yields CDR1 SGHKS and CDR2 YYEKEE (reference sequence). The CDR3 is 15 amino acids.

The chain couples TRBV4-1 to TRBJ2-3; weak D call: TRBD2 (6 bases). The V and J ends lost 1 base and 2 bases respectively, with 10 bases between them. From germline, CDR1 is MGHRA and CDR2 YSYEKL. CDR3 length: 15 residues. CDR3 sequence: CASSQVGLITDTQYF. The CDR3 DNA sequence: TGCGCCAGCAGCCAAGTGGGACTCATCACAGATACGCAGTATTTT.

This chain connects TRBV4-1 to TRBJ2-3; the D gene is possibly TRBD1 (5 bases). Trimming cost V 3 bases and J 1 base, with 11 bases left between them. The CDR3 consists of 15 residues. Per the germline V gene, CDR1 is MGHRA and CDR2 is YSYEKL. In DNA, the CDR3 is TGCGCCAGCAGCCAGACAGAGTGGGGCACAGATACGCAGTATTTT. Translating it yields CASSQTEWGTDTQYF.

V is TRBV5-1 and J is TRBJ1-3; no clear D. Germline assignment: CDR1 SGHRS and CDR2 YFSETQ. V was trimmed by 0 bases and J by 0 bases, leaving 7 bases between them. This CDR3 has 15 amino acids. The CDR3 protein is CASSLGVSSGNTIYF. The CDR3 DNA follows: TGCGCCAGCAGCTTGGGCGTTTCCTCTGGAAACACCATATATTTT.

The rearrangement links TRBV7-2 to TRBJ1-1; 8 nucleotides agree with TRBD1. This CDR3 spans 14 amino acids. Germline V gives CDR1 SGHTA, CDR2 FQGNSA. V lost 1 base to trimming and J lost 8 bases; unmatched junction nucleotides: 6. The CDR3, as DNA: TGTGCCAGCAGCTTAGAGCCAGGGGGCGCGGAAGCTTTCTTT. This translates into CASSLEPGGAEAFF.

This chain links TRBV19 with TRBJ1-4, with TRBD1 identical over 7 bases. The CDR3 is made up of 14 amino acids. Trimming removed 8 bases from V and 2 bases from J; junction bases left unmatched: 5. Germline lookup yields CDR1 LNHDA and CDR2 SQIVND (reference sequence). CDR3 nucleotide sequence: TGTGCCAGTGGAAGACAGGGCACTAATGAAAAACTGTTTTTT. It codes for CASGRQGTNEKLFF.

The chain is built from TRBV4-3 and TRBJ1-2; 8 bases agree with TRBD1. V was pared by 6 bases and J by 8 bases, with 11 bases of the junction left unmatched. The CDR3 has 14 residues. The germline gives CDR1 LGHNA, CDR2 YSLEER. The CDR3 sequence is CASRNGQGPGGYTF. CDR3 in DNA: TGCGCCAGCAGAAATGGACAGGGCCCGGGGGGCTACACCTTC.

The CDR3: CASSWTGGIADTQYF. The CDR3 DNA reads as TGCGCCAGCAGCTGGACAGGGGGCATTGCAGATACGCAGTATTTT. V and J are TRBV5-1 and TRBJ2-3; the match to TRBD1 covers 11 bases. CDR3 length equals 15 residues. Germline lookup yields CDR1 SGHRS and CDR2 YFSETQ. Trimming at V came to 3 bases and at J to 4 bases, leaving 4 bases not matched to a gene.